This T cell receptor beta chain appears in the sequencing data of a study of cytomegalovirus exposure and HLA in healthy donors. Regarding donors, all were healthy bone marrow donors. The PCR ran on 60 Vbeta and 13 Jbeta primers. This table comes from immunoSEQ multiplex PCR, and its TCRdb copy is limited to in-frame clones, with some not included. This sample has 100,000 to 150,000 clones, with around 70% found just once. The TCR originated in a man between 35 and 55 years old in good health and CMV-seropositive. Sequencing was carried out using PBMCs.

The CDR3 bases are TGTGCCTGGAGTGTAGGAGGGACAGGGGGTCACGAGCAGTACTTC. Translating it yields CAWSVGGTGGHEQYF. The chain combines TRBV30 with TRBJ2-7; 11 bases agree with TRBD1. J was trimmed by 5 bases and V by 0 bases; bases with no gene match: 6. Germline V gene sequence: CDR1 GTSNPN, CDR2 SVGIG (reference sequence). CDR3 length: 15 amino acids.